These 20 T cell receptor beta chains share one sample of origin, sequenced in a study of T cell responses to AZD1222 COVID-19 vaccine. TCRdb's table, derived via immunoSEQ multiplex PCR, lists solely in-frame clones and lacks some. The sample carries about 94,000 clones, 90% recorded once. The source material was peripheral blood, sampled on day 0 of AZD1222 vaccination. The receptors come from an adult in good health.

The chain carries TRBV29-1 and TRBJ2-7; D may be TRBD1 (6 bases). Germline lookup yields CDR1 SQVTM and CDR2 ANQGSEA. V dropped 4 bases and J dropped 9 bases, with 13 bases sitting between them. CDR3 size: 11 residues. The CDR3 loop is CSVGDTVGQYF. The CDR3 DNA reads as TGCAGCGTTGGGGACACCGTTGGGCAGTACTTC.

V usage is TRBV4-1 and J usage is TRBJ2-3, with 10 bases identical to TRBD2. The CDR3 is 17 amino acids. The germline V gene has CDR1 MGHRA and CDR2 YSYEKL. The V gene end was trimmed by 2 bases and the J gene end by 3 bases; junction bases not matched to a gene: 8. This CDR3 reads CASSQTPSGGDTDTQYF. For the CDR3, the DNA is TGCGCCAGCAGCCAAACCCCTAGCGGGGGTGATACAGATACGCAGTATTTT.

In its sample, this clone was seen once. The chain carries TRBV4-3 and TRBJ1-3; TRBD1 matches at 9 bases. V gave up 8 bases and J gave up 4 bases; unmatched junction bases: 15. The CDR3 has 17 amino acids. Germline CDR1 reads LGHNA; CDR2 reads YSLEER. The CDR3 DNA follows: TGCGCCAGCTGCCGGGACAGGGACGCAAGGAGCGGAAACACCATATATTTT. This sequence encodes CASCRDRDARSGNTIYF.

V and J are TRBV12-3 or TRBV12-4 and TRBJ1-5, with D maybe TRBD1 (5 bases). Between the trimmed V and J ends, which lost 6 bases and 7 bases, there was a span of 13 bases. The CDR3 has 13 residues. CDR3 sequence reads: CASRSLQGQPQHF. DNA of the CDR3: TGTGCCAGCAGAAGCCTCCAGGGACAGCCCCAGCATTTT.

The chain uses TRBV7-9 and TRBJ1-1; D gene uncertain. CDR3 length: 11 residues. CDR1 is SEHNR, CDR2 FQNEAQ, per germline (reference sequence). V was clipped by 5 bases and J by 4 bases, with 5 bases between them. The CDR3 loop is CASSLSTEAFF. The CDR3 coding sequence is TGTGCCAGCAGCCTGAGCACTGAAGCTTTCTTT.

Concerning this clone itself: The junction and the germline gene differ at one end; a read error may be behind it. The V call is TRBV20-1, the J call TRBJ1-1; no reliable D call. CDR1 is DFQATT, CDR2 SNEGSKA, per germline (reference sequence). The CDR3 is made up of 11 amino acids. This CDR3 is CSTRRETEAFF. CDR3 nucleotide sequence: TGCAGTACTAGGAGGGAAACTGAAGCTTTCTTT.

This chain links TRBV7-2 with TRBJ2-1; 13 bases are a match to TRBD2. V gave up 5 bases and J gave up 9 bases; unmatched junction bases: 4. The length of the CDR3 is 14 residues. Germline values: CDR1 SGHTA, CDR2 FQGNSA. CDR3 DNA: TGTGCCAGCAGCCCGGGGACTAGCGGGGCTGAGCAGTTCTTC. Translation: CASSPGTSGAEQFF. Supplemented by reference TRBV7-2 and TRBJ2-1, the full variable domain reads GAGVSQSPSNKVTEKGKDVELRCDPISGHTALYWYRQSLGQGLEFLIYFQGNSAPDKSGLPSDRFSAERTGGSVSTLTIQRTQQEDSAVYLCASSPGTSGAEQFFGPGTRLTVL.

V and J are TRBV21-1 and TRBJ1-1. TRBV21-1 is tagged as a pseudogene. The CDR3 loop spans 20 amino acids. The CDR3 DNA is TGTGCCAGCAGCTTTAACTTGGGCCGGGAAGGTCCGAATGTGAACACTGAAGCTTTCTTT. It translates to CASSFNLGREGPNVNTEAFF.

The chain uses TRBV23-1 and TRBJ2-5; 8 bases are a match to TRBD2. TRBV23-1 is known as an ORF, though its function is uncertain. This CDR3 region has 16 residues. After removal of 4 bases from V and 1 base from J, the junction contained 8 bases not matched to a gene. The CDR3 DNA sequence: TGCGCCAGCAGTCCCCTTCCGGGGGGGCTCCAAGAGACCCAGTACTTC. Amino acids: CASSPLPGGLQETQYF.

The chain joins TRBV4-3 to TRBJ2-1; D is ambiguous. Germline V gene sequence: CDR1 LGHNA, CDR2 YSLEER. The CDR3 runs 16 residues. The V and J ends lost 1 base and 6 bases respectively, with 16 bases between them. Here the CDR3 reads CASSQGGLYFSNEQFF. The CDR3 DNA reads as TGCGCCAGCAGCCAAGGAGGTTTGTATTTTTCCAATGAGCAGTTCTTC.

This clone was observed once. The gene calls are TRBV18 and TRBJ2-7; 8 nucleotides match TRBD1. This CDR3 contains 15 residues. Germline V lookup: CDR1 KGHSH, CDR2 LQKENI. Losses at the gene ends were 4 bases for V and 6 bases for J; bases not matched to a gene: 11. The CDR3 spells CASSQSTDRGVEQYF. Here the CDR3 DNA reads TGTGCCAGCTCACAATCTACAGACAGGGGAGTCGAGCAGTACTTC.

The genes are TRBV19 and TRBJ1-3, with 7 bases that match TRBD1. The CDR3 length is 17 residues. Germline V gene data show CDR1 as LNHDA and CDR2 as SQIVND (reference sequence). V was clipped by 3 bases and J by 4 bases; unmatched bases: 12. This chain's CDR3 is CASSIIDHRGSGNTIYF. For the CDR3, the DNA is TGTGCCAGTAGTATCATCGATCACAGGGGTTCCGGAAACACCATATATTTT.

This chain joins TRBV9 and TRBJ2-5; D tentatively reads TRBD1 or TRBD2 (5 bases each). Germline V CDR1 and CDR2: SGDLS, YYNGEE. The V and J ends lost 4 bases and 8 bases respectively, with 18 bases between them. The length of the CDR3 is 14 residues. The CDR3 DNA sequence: TGTGCCAGCAGCCCTAGGGGCAGGGAGAGTACCCAGTACTTC. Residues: CASSPRGRESTQYF.

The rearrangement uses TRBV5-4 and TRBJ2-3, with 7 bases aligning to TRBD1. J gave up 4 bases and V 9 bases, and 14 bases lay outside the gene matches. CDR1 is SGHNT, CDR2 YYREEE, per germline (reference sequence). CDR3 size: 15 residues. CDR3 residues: CAIDFPGQSPDTQYF. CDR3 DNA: TGTGCCATCGACTTCCCGGGACAGTCTCCAGATACGCAGTATTTT.

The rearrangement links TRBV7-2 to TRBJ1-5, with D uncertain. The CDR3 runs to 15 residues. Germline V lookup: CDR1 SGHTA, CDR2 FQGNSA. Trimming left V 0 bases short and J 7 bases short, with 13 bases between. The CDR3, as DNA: TGTGCCAGCAGCTTAGCGCTGGGGTTGGGGCAGCCCCAGCATTTT. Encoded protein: CASSLALGLGQPQHF.

As DNA, the CDR3 is TGTGCCAGCAGCCAGTGGGCCCAGGGGGCAGGTTTTGATGGGACTGAAGCTTTCTTT. The encoded protein is CASSQWAQGAGFDGTEAFF. The rearrangement links TRBV3-1 (or the pseudogene TRBV3-2) to TRBJ1-1; 8 bases agree with TRBD1. This CDR3 region has 19 residues. V lost 3 bases, J lost 5 bases, and 20 bases stayed unmatched. CDR1 and CDR2 from the germline V gene are LGHDT and YNNKEL (reference sequence).

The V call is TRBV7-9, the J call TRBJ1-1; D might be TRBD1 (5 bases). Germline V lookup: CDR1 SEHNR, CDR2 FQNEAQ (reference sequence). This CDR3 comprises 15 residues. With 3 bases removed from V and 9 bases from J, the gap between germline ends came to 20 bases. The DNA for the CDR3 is TGTGCCAGCAGCTTTGTAGGCTCCCCCGACAGTAAAGCTTTCTTT. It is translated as CASSFVGSPDSKAFF.

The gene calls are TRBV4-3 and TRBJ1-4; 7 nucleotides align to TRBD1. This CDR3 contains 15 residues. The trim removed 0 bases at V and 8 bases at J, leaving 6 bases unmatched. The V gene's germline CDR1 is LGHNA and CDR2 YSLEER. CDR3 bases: TGCGCCAGCAGCCAAGATTATGACAGGGCCGAAAAACTGTTTTTT. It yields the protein CASSQDYDRAEKLFF.

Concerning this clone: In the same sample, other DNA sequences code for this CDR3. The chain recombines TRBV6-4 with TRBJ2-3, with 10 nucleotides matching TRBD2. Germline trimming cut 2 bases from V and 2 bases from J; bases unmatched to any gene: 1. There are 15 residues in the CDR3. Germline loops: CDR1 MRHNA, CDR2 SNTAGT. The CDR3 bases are TGTGCCAGCAGTGACAGCGGGGGGGCCACAGATACGCAGTATTTT. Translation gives CASSDSGGATDTQYF.

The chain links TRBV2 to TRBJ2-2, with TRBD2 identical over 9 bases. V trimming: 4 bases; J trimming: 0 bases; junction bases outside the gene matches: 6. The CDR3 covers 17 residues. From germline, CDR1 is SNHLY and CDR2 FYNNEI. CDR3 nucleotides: TGTGCCAGCAGTGTAGGTAGCGGGGGCCCGAACACCGGGGAGCTGTTTTTT. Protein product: CASSVGSGGPNTGELFF. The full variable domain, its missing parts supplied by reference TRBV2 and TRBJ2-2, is EPEVTQTPSHQVTQMGQEVILRCVPISNHLYFYWYRQILGQKVEFLVSFYNNEISEKSEIFDDQFSVERPDGSNFTLKIRSTKLEDSAMYFCASSVGSGGPNTGELFFGEGSRLTVL.